The rows below give T cell receptor beta chains drawn from one sample of a study of blood T cell repertoires in COVID-19. The data were produced by immunoSEQ multiplex PCR, yet TCRdb's version contains in-frame clones alone and is incomplete. Here the sample spans approximately 61,000 clones, over 80% being singletons. The specimen was peripheral blood. These receptors came from a man between 65 and 85 years old with acute or convalescent COVID-19. Each CDR3 is given with its conserved first and last residue. Fields, in order: clone size, J gene, V gene, D gene, CDR3 protein, CDR3 DNA. The D gene is left open where the match is weak. Expanded clones get a size class; other rows say once, few or many, or leave the size out.

size: -
J: TRBJ2-2
V: TRBV18
D: TRBD1
CDR3: CASSPRTGKVTGELFF
DNA: TGTGCCAGCTCACCCCGGACAGGGAAGGTCACCGGGGAGCTGTTTTTT

size: once
J: TRBJ2-7
V: TRBV2
D: -
CDR3: CASGLVEGDYEQYF
DNA: TGTGCCAGCGGTCTCGTCGAGGGGGACTACGAGCAGTACTTC

size: -
J: TRBJ1-5
V: TRBV2
D: -
CDR3: CASSVERGNQPQHF
DNA: TGTGCCAGCAGTGTAGAAAGGGGTAATCAGCCCCAGCATTTT

size: -
J: TRBJ2-7
V: TRBV9
D: -
CDR3: CASSSLPHEQYF
DNA: TGTGCCAGCAGCTCACTCCCACACGAGCAGTACTTC

size: -
J: TRBJ2-1
V: TRBV14
D: TRBD2
CDR3: CASSQGRTSGDNEQFF
DNA: TGTGCCAGCAGCCAAGGGCGGACTAGCGGGGACAATGAGCAGTTCTTC

size: -
J: TRBJ2-1
V: TRBV13
D: TRBD2
CDR3: CASSPRGGFYNEQFF
DNA: TGTGCCAGCAGCCCGCGGGGGGGCTTTTACAATGAGCAGTTCTTC

size: once
J: TRBJ1-1
V: TRBV18
D: TRBD1
CDR3: CASSPGTGGFGTEAFF
DNA: TGTGCCAGCTCACCAGGGACAGGGGGCTTTGGCACTGAAGCTTTCTTT

size: -
J: TRBJ2-5
V: TRBV10-2
D: -
CDR3: CASGTGSQETQYF
DNA: TGCGCCAGTGGAACCGGGAGTCAAGAGACCCAGTACTTC

size: -
J: TRBJ2-1
V: TRBV5-1
D: TRBD1
CDR3: CASSTRTGGGYNEQFF
DNA: TGCGCCAGCAGCACTCGGACAGGTGGTGGATACAATGAGCAGTTCTTC

size: few
J: TRBJ2-3
V: TRBV18
D: TRBD2
CDR3: CASSPRSLGRLATTDTQYF
DNA: TGTGCCAGCTCACCACGAAGTTTAGGAAGACTAGCGACCACAGATACGCAGTATTTT

size: -
J: TRBJ2-1
V: TRBV5-1
D: TRBD2
CDR3: CASDKLAGRSYNEQFF
DNA: TGCGCCAGCGATAAACTAGCGGGGCGCTCCTACAATGAGCAGTTCTTC

size: -
J: TRBJ1-4
V: TRBV29-1
D: TRBD1
CDR3: CSVQRTGTVGEKLFF
DNA: TGCAGCGTGCAACGGACAGGGACCGTTGGGGAAAAACTGTTTTTT

size: -
J: TRBJ2-1
V: TRBV3-1/TRBV3-2
D: -
CDR3: CASSRRDSSSYNEQFF
DNA: TGTGCCAGCAGCCGTCGGGACTCGAGCTCCTACAATGAGCAGTTCTTC

size: once
J: TRBJ2-1
V: TRBV18
D: -
CDR3: CASSPRSSDEQFF
DNA: TGTGCCAGCTCACCGCGCTCCTCGGATGAGCAGTTCTTC

size: once
J: TRBJ2-1
V: TRBV7-6
D: TRBD2
CDR3: CASSPSSGTYNEQFF
DNA: TGTGCCAGCAGCCCCTCCAGCGGGACGTACAATGAGCAGTTCTTC

size: -
J: TRBJ1-5
V: TRBV12-3/TRBV12-4
D: -
CDR3: CASRSGGNRPQHF
DNA: TGTGCCAGCAGGTCGGGGGGTAATCGGCCCCAGCATTTT

size: -
J: TRBJ2-3
V: TRBV21-1
D: -
CDR3: CASSITMGTGGNTQYF
DNA: TGTGCCAGCAGCATAACCATGGGGACAGGGGGAAATACGCAGTATTTT

size: -
J: TRBJ1-3
V: TRBV10-3
D: TRBD1
CDR3: CAISRQGGTGNTIYF
DNA: TGTGCCATCAGTCGACAGGGGGGAACTGGAAACACCATATATTTT

size: -
J: TRBJ1-4
V: TRBV12-3/TRBV12-4
D: -
CDR3: CASRSGNEKLFF
DNA: TGTGCCAGCAGGTCAGGGAATGAAAAACTGTTTTTT

size: -
J: TRBJ2-3
V: TRBV2
D: -
CDR3: CASSDSYSTDTQYF
DNA: TGTGCCAGCAGTGATTCGTATAGCACAGATACGCAGTATTTT

size: once
J: TRBJ2-5
V: TRBV5-4
D: -
CDR3: CASSLAVARGQETQYF
DNA: TGTGCCAGCAGCTTGGCGGTAGCAAGGGGCCAAGAGACCCAGTACTTC

size: -
J: TRBJ1-2
V: TRBV19
D: -
CDR3: CASSITGQLLYGYTF
DNA: TGTGCCAGTAGTATTACCGGACAGCTACTTTATGGCTACACCTTC

size: -
J: TRBJ2-3
V: TRBV3-1/TRBV3-2
D: TRBD1
CDR3: CASSQLDRTDTQYF
DNA: TGTGCCAGCAGCCAATTGGACAGGACAGATACGCAGTATTTT

size: -
J: TRBJ1-3
V: TRBV28
D: -
CDR3: CASSFLTGIGNTIYF
DNA: TGTGCCAGCAGTTTCCTTACAGGGATTGGAAACACCATATATTTT

size: -
J: TRBJ1-1
V: TRBV5-8
D: TRBD1
CDR3: CASSNGRAGGLGVNTEAFF
DNA: TGTGCCAGCAGCAACGGGCGGGCAGGGGGCCTTGGGGTGAACACTGAAGCTTTCTTT

size: -
J: TRBJ1-3
V: TRBV5-4
D: TRBD1
CDR3: CASSGGQDSGNTIYF
DNA: TGTGCCAGCAGCGGGGGACAGGACTCTGGAAACACCATATATTTT